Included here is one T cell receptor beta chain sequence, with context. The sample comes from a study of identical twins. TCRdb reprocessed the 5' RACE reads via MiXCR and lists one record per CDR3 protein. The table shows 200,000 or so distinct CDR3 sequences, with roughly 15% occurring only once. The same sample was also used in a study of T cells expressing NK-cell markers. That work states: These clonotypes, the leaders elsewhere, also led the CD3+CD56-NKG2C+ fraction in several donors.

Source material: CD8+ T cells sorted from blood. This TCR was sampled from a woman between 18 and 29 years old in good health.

CDR3 amino acids: CASSWDSRSSYEQYF. The DNA of the CDR3 is TGTGCCAGCAGTTGGGACAGCAGGAGCTCCTACGAGCAGTACTTC. The rearrangement links TRBV27 to TRBJ2-7, with TRBD1 identical over 7 bases. The CDR3 extends over 15 amino acids. V was clipped by 4 bases and J by 0 bases; unmatched bases: 6. Germline V gene data show CDR1 as MNHEY and CDR2 as SMNVEV (reference sequence).